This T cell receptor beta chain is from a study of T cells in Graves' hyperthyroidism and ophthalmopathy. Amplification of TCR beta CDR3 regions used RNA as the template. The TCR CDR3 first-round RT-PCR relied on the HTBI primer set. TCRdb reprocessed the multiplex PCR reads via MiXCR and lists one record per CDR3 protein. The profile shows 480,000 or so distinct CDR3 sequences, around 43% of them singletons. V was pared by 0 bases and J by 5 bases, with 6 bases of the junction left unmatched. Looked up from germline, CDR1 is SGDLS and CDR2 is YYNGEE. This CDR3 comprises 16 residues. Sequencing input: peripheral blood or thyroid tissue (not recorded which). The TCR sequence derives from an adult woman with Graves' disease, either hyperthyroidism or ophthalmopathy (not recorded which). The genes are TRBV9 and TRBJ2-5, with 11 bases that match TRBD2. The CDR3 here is CASSVGVAGGRETQYF. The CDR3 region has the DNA TGTGCCAGCAGCGTAGGGGTAGCGGGGGGGCGGGAGACCCAGTACTTC.